One T cell receptor (beta chain) is described in this entry. The data were obtained in a study of blood T cell repertoires in COVID-19. Study background: Researchers got acute and convalescent COVID-19 samples from the United States, Italy and Spain. The cDNA or gDNA used as material had been derived from T cells, B-cell-depleted T cells, or PBMCs.

As processed by the authors: The authors estimated nucleated cell counts from reference gene primer amplification. Clones were read by immunoSEQ multiplex PCR, and TCRdb kept only the in-frame ones, dropping some. That table furnishes V, J and clone size, whereas the DNA furnished D and trimming. This table holds about 420,000 clones, around 90% found once. The TCR sequence derives from a man aged 18 to 30 with COVID-19, enrolled during active disease. Sequenced material: peripheral blood.

The CDR3 loop reads CASSFGTYNSPLHF. The CDR3 DNA follows: TGTGCCAGCAGTTTCGGGACTTATAATTCACCCCTCCACTTT. V and J are TRBV27 and TRBJ1-6, with D tentatively TRBD1 (5 bases). V lost 3 bases, J lost 4 bases, and 7 bases lay in between. This CDR3 comprises 14 residues. Germline loops: CDR1 MNHEY, CDR2 SMNVEV (reference sequence).